These 20 T cell receptor beta chains share one sample of origin, sequenced in a study of beta chain features in type 1 diabetes. Study findings and constraints: Type 1 diabetes patients showed a moderate but significant shortening of TCRB CDR3s in all four CD4+ subsets.

Reverse transcription of all isolated RNA meant that expressed TCRB transcripts were sequenced. Clones were sequenced by immunoSEQ multiplex PCR, and TCRdb holds only the in-frame ones, with some missing. The data contain approximately 600,000 clones, around 11% of them seen just once; the ten biggest clones take up approximately 0.11%. Their antigens remain unidentified. The sample was naive CD4+ T cells from blood. Receptors were obtained from a man aged 25 to 40 with type 1 diabetes.

This clone occurred a few times. The chain has TRBV2 and TRBJ2-1; no definite D call. CDR1 is SNHLY and CDR2 is FYNNEI in the germline V gene. This CDR3 contains 15 residues. The V gene lost 1 base and the J gene lost 9 bases, with 16 bases spanning the gap. The CDR3, as DNA: TGTGCCAGCAGTGAAGTGAGCCTGTCGGTGGGTGAGCAGTTCTTC. Encoded protein: CASSEVSLSVGEQFF.

The chain recombines TRBV18 with TRBJ2-7, with 9 bases matching TRBD1. The CDR3 has 15 residues. With V trimmed by 3 bases and J by 4 bases, 7 bases remained unmatched. The germline V gene has CDR1 KGHSH and CDR2 LQKENI. CDR3 nucleotide sequence: TGTGCCAGCTCACCTACCCGGGGACAGGGTTACGAGCAGTACTTC. Translated: CASSPTRGQGYEQYF.

This clone came up a few times. The rearrangement uses TRBV9 and TRBJ2-1; 9 bases agree with TRBD1. The junction had 3 bases not matched to a gene; V was cut back by 3 bases and J by 8 bases. Per germline, CDR1 SGDLS and CDR2 YYNGEE. The CDR3 contains 13 residues. CDR3 in amino acids: CASSAGQGYEQFF. The CDR3 DNA is TGTGCCAGCAGCGCGGGACAGGGCTATGAGCAGTTCTTC. Drawing the rest from reference TRBV9 and TRBJ2-1, the complete variable domain is DSGVTQTPKHLITATGQRVTLRCSPRSGDLSVYWYQQSLDQGLQFLIQYYNGEERAKGNILERFSAQQFPDLHSELNLSSLELGDSALYFCASSAGQGYEQFFGPGTRLTVL.

J is TRBJ2-1 and V is TRBV6-5; no clear D gene. In germline, CDR1 is MNHEY, CDR2 SVGAGI. CDR3 length equals 15 residues. V gave up 2 bases and J gave up 0 bases, with 8 bases separating them. CDR3 residues: CASSYGPSSYNEQFF. The DNA for the CDR3 is TGTGCCAGCAGTTACGGCCCGAGCTCCTACAATGAGCAGTTCTTC.

This clone came up a few times. Other DNA variants within this sample encode the same CDR3. V gene TRBV29-1 combines with J gene TRBJ1-1; D gene uncertain. Germline assignment: CDR1 SQVTM and CDR2 ANQGSEA. The ends were cut back, 6 bases at V and 0 bases at J, with 11 bases in the middle. This CDR3 has 13 amino acids. The CDR3 nucleotides are TGCAGCGTCGGGAGACAAATGAACACTGAAGCTTTCTTT. Its protein product is CSVGRQMNTEAFF.

This clone was recorded a few times. The genes are TRBV9 and TRBJ2-1, with 10 positions matching TRBD1. Germline values: CDR1 SGDLS, CDR2 YYNGEE. The V and J ends lost 2 bases and 8 bases, in that order; junction bases with no gene match: 7. This CDR3 is built from 15 residues. Here the CDR3 reads CASSVFGTGVDEQFF. The CDR3 DNA sequence: TGTGCCAGCAGCGTTTTTGGGACAGGGGTGGATGAGCAGTTCTTC. Full variable domain (missing parts from reference TRBV9 and TRBJ2-1): DSGVTQTPKHLITATGQRVTLRCSPRSGDLSVYWYQQSLDQGLQFLIQYYNGEERAKGNILERFSAQQFPDLHSELNLSSLELGDSALYFCASSVFGTGVDEQFFGPGTRLTVL.

V is TRBV29-1 and J is TRBJ2-5; the D is unclear. Per the germline V gene, CDR1 is SQVTM and CDR2 is ANQGSEA. This CDR3 contains 11 residues. V gave up 3 bases and J gave up 4 bases, with 6 bases separating them. The CDR3 protein is CSVEKRETQYF. The CDR3 nucleotides are TGCAGCGTTGAGAAGAGAGAGACCCAGTACTTC.

CDR3 DNA: TGCGCCAGCAGCTTGCTTGATAGCACAGATACGCAGTATTTT. Translation gives CASSLLDSTDTQYF. V and J are TRBV5-1 and TRBJ2-3; D is unclear. V lost 1 base, J lost 0 bases, and 6 bases lay in between. Looked up from germline, CDR1 is SGHRS and CDR2 is YFSETQ. The CDR3 has 14 residues.

This clone was found a few times. Other DNA sequences in this specimen translate into the identical CDR3. The gene calls are TRBV2 and TRBJ2-1; no clear D. Trimming took 9 bases from V and 4 from J, leaving 10 bases between them. CDR3 length equals 12 residues. Germline loops: CDR1 SNHLY, CDR2 FYNNEI. The CDR3 nucleotides are TGTGCCAGTAGTTTGCAATACAATGAGCAGTTCTTC. Its translation: CASSLQYNEQFF. The variable domain in full, with the rest retrieved from reference TRBV2 and TRBJ2-1, is EPEVTQTPSHQVTQMGQEVILRCVPISNHLYFYWYRQILGQKVEFLVSFYNNEISEKSEIFDDQFSVERPDGSNFTLKIRSTKLEDSAMYFCASSLQYNEQFFGPGTRLTVL.

V gene TRBV30 combines with J gene TRBJ1-2, with TRBD1 identical over 9 bases. With V trimmed by 3 bases and J by 2 bases, 1 base remained unmatched. This CDR3 comprises 13 residues. Germline V gives CDR1 GTSNPN, CDR2 SVGIG (reference sequence). CDR3 nucleotide sequence: TGTGCCTGGAGGGGGACAGGGAACTATGGCTACACCTTC. This translates into CAWRGTGNYGYTF.

The genes are TRBV10-3 and TRBJ2-1; D perhaps matches TRBD1 (6 bases). With 6 bases removed from V and 1 base from J, the gap between germline ends came to 16 bases. Germline V gene data show CDR1 as ENHRY and CDR2 as SYGVKD. This CDR3 spans 16 amino acids. The CDR3 reads CAIRLTGTGSYNEQFF. The CDR3 DNA reads as TGTGCCATCAGGCTAACAGGGACCGGTTCCTACAATGAGCAGTTCTTC.

This chain links TRBV5-4 with TRBJ1-1, with 8 bases aligning to TRBD1. The CDR3 spans 15 residues. Germline lookup yields CDR1 SGHNT and CDR2 YYREEE (reference sequence). Unmatched junction bases numbered 11, after V lost 5 bases and J lost 5 bases. CDR3 sequence reads: CASSSTDRAVTEAFF. In DNA form, the CDR3 reads TGTGCCAGCAGTTCGACGGACAGGGCCGTGACTGAAGCTTTCTTT.

The V call is TRBV10-2, the J call TRBJ2-3; 12 bases are shared with TRBD2. The germline CDR1 and CDR2 sequences are WSHSY and SAAADI. The CDR3 has 13 amino acids. The junction had 0 bases not matched to a gene; V was cut back by 8 bases and J by 3 bases. CDR3: CASLAGGTDTQYF. The DNA for the CDR3 is TGCGCCAGCCTAGCGGGGGGGACAGATACGCAGTATTTT.

This clone showed up just a few times. V is TRBV29-1 and J is TRBJ2-7, with 8 bases aligning to TRBD1. V gave up 0 bases and J gave up 2 bases; unmatched junction bases: 6. The CDR3 is made up of 15 amino acids. Germline V CDR1 and CDR2: SQVTM, ANQGSEA. For the CDR3, the DNA is TGCAGCGTTGAAGATCGGCAGGGGGCTGCCTACGAGCAGTACTTC. It is translated as CSVEDRQGAAYEQYF.

This clone was found a few times. The CDR3 protein is CASSRVPSGGALDEQFF. The CDR3 DNA sequence: TGCGCCAGCAGCCGAGTTCCTAGCGGGGGGGCCTTGGATGAGCAGTTCTTC. The V gene is TRBV4-3, the J gene TRBJ2-1; 12 bases are a match to TRBD2. The junction had 12 bases not matched to a gene; V was cut back by 4 bases and J by 8 bases. CDR3 size: 17 residues. Germline V gene lookup returns CDR1 LGHNA and CDR2 YSLEER.

This clone appeared a few times. V usage is TRBV5-6 and J usage is TRBJ2-7, with a weak D call TRBD2 (6 bases). Germline loops: CDR1 SGHDT, CDR2 YYEEEE. The CDR3 is 14 amino acids. Trimming removed 3 bases from V and 3 bases from J, with 13 bases in between. In nucleotides, the CDR3 is TGTGCCAGCAGCTCCCCGGAGGGCAACTACGAGCAGTACTTC. Its protein is CASSSPEGNYEQYF.

This clone occurred a few times. The chain employs TRBV19 and TRBJ2-2; D not resolved. In germline, CDR1 is LNHDA, CDR2 SQIVND (reference sequence). This CDR3 spans 14 amino acids. V lost 4 bases to trimming and J lost 4 bases, with 10 bases between them. The CDR3 bases are TGTGCCAGTAGTAAAAGGTTATCCACCGGGGAGCTGTTTTTT. Residues: CASSKRLSTGELFF.

The rearrangement joins TRBV30 to TRBJ1-6; D remains ambiguous. Germline V gives CDR1 GTSNPN, CDR2 SVGIG (reference sequence). V was trimmed by 0 bases and J by 5 bases, leaving 14 bases between them. This CDR3 comprises 16 residues. The CDR3 DNA reads TGTGCCTGGAGTGTCCAACGGACGGACGATAATTCACCCCTCCACTTT. Encoded protein: CAWSVQRTDDNSPLHF. Full variable domain (missing parts from reference TRBV30 and TRBJ1-6): SQTIHQWPATLVQPVGSPLSLECTVEGTSNPNLYWYRQAAGRGLQLLFYSVGIGQISSEVPQNLSASRPQDRQFILSSKKLLLSDSGFYLCAWSVQRTDDNSPLHFGNGTRLTVT.

This clone was detected only a few times. The rearrangement uses TRBV7-8 and TRBJ1-4; 8 bases map to TRBD1. Germline V gives CDR1 SGHVS, CDR2 FQNEAQ. The CDR3 is 15 residues long. V dropped 2 bases and J dropped 8; count of bases not matched to a gene: 7. CDR3 DNA sequence: TGTGCCAGCAGCTTACAGGGGGCGCAGGTCGAAAAACTGTTTTTT. Translating gives CASSLQGAQVEKLFF.

This clone was seen a handful of times. V gene TRBV5-1 combines with J gene TRBJ2-1, with D unresolved. This CDR3 is 16 amino acids long. Germline V gives CDR1 SGHRS, CDR2 YFSETQ. The V end lost 0 bases, the J end lost 4 bases, and 14 bases lay between the germline ends. The CDR3 region has the DNA TGCGCCAGCAGCTTGGGTCTGGGCTTTTCTTACAATGAGCAGTTCTTC. Encoded protein: CASSLGLGFSYNEQFF.